This paragraph covers one TCR beta chain sequence. The CDR3 spans 14 residues. The J segment lost 7 bases and the V segment lost 3 bases, leaving 2 bases of the junction unmatched. Germline lookup yields CDR1 LGHDT and CDR2 YNNKEL (reference sequence). This sample stems from a study of blood T cell repertoires in COVID-19. Turning to the study itself: The United States, Italy and Spain provided the acute and convalescent COVID-19 samples. PBMCs, B-cell-depleted T cells, or T cells were the source of the cDNA or gDNA that made up the material.

Authors' data handling: Counts of nucleated cells, estimated from reference gene primer amplification, were obtained. Some clones are missing from TCRdb's copy, which holds only in-frame ones; the method was immunoSEQ multiplex PCR. V and J calls and clone size are as listed in that table; D and trimming were resolved from the DNA. Seen here are under 120,000 clones, 75% to 90% observed once, and the top ten hold roughly 32%. Sequenced: peripheral blood. This chain uses TRBV3-1 (or the pseudogene TRBV3-2) with TRBJ2-1, with 11 bases identical to TRBD2. This clonotype was obtained from a woman older than 75 with acute or convalescent COVID-19. CDR3 sequence (DNA): TGTGCCAGCAGCCATCTAGCGGGGGGAAATGAGCAGTTCTTC. This encodes CASSHLAGGNEQFF.